The 16 T cell receptor beta chains in this list originate from one sample, sequenced in a study of cytomegalovirus exposure and HLA in healthy donors (dated by TCRdb to about 2017). The library was obtained by the immunoSEQ multiplex PCR assay. For the multiplex PCR, a mixture combining 60 forward primers for TCR Vbeta segments and 13 reverse primers for TCR Jbeta segments was used. In its TCRdb copy, this immuneACCESS table keeps in-frame sequences only and misses some clones. Where compared with another copy, unresolved V genes explain less than half of these, and the others have no known cause. Across this sample there are under 150,000 clones, with around 82% seen only once. The ten largest clonotypes hold under 7.5% of the sample. The material sequenced was PBMCs. These receptors all stem from a man in his forties or fifties in good health and CMV-seropositive.

This rearrangement joins TRBV6-5 to TRBJ1-3; D may be TRBD1 (6 bases). V was clipped by 2 bases and J by 0 bases, with 11 bases between them. The CDR3 is made up of 16 amino acids. The germline V gene encodes CDR1 MNHEY and CDR2 SVGAGI. The CDR3 DNA follows: TGTGCCAGCAGTTACGCGGGGGGCGGCTCTGGAAACACCATATATTTT. Residues: CASSYAGGGSGNTIYF.

A few counts support this clone. CDR3 protein: CASSQGGQALNEKLFF. In nucleotides, the CDR3 is TGTGCCAGCAGCCAAGGAGGACAGGCCCTTAATGAAAAACTGTTTTTT. The J gene is TRBJ1-4, the V gene TRBV4-2; TRBD1 matches 7 bases. The V gene's germline CDR1 is LGHNA and CDR2 YNFKEQ. V lost 1 base, J lost 4 bases, and 6 bases stayed unmatched. This CDR3 comprises 16 residues.

The table lists this clone with a few counts. The rearrangement links TRBV10-3 to TRBJ2-5; D possibly corresponds to TRBD1 (6 bases). TRBJ2-7 matches the DNA end more closely, so the J call is doubtful. The CDR3 loop spans 13 amino acids. Germline V gene data show CDR1 as ENHRY and CDR2 as SYGVKD. As DNA, the CDR3 is TGTGCCATCAGGGGGGACACAAGCTACGAGCAGTACTTC. Its protein product is CAIRGDTSYEQYF.

V and J are TRBV19 and TRBJ1-1, with TRBD1 matching over 8 bases. Germline CDR1 and CDR2: LNHDA and SQIVND (reference sequence). V was clipped by 5 bases and J by 8 bases; unmatched bases: 7. CDR3 length equals 13 residues. Written as DNA, the CDR3 is TGTGCCAGTAGTCCAGTTCAGGGGGCGGAAGCTTTCTTT. The encoded protein is CASSPVQGAEAFF.

The genes are TRBV9 and TRBJ1-4; D not resolved. Between the trimmed V and J ends, which lost 0 bases and 4 bases, there was a span of 10 bases. The CDR3 spans 15 residues. Germline lookup yields CDR1 SGDLS and CDR2 YYNGEE. CDR3 coding DNA: TGTGCCAGCAGCGTAGGTGCACAGAATAATGAAAAACTGTTTTTT. Translated, it gives CASSVGAQNNEKLFF.

V is TRBV21-1 and J is TRBJ1-4. TRBV21-1 is tagged as a pseudogene. The CDR3 extends over 14 amino acids. The CDR3 sequence is CASIGGGGKGKLFF. The CDR3 region has the DNA TGTGCCAGCATTGGGGGAGGGGGTAAGGGAAAACTGTTTTTT.

V usage is TRBV4-3 and J usage is TRBJ2-1; D is perhaps TRBD1 (5 bases). V was pared by 0 bases and J by 3 bases, with 9 bases between. Per germline, CDR1 LGHNA and CDR2 YSLEER. The CDR3 spans 15 residues. The CDR3 region is CASSQDQGYYNEQFF. Here the CDR3 DNA reads TGCGCCAGCAGCCAAGACCAGGGTTACTACAATGAGCAGTTCTTC.

In its sample, this clone was seen a few times. This chain connects TRBV5-1 to TRBJ1-4, with D unresolved. Germline CDR1 and CDR2: SGHRS and YFSETQ. The CDR3 totals 16 residues. V was trimmed by 2 bases and J by 5 bases, leaving 16 bases between them. CDR3 in amino acids: CASSLRPGNENEKLFF. As DNA, the CDR3 is TGCGCCAGCAGCTTACGGCCAGGCAATGAAAATGAAAAACTGTTTTTT.

The rearrangement links TRBV5-6 to TRBJ2-3, with D maybe TRBD1 (6 bases). The V and J ends lost 4 bases and 0 bases respectively, with 15 bases between them. Germline-derived CDR1 and CDR2 are SGHDT and YYEEEE. CDR3 size: 16 residues. The CDR3 is CASSRNGQRSTDTQYF. CDR3 DNA: TGTGCCAGCAGCCGCAACGGACAGAGAAGCACAGATACGCAGTATTTT. The full variable domain, in which reference TRBV5-6 and TRBJ2-3 provide the parts outside the CDR3, is DAGVTQSPTHLIKTRGQQVTLRCSPKSGHDTVSWYQQALGQGPQFIFQYYEEEERQRGNFPDRFSGHQFPNYSSELNVNALLLGDSALYLCASSRNGQRSTDTQYFGPGTRLTVL.

CDR3 protein: CATSPDRFYEQYF. For the CDR3, the DNA is TGTGCCACCAGCCCCGACAGATTCTACGAGCAGTACTTC. V usage is TRBV15 and J usage is TRBJ2-7, with a weak D call TRBD1 (5 bases). The germline V gene has CDR1 LNHNV and CDR2 YYDKDF (reference sequence). V was shortened by 5 bases and J by 3 bases, with 11 bases between the two germline ends. CDR3 length: 13 residues.

This clone was detected once. CDR3 nucleotides: TGTGCCAGCAGCTTCAGCTATAATTCACCCCTCCACTTT. Its translation is CASSFSYNSPLHF. The chain links TRBV5-6 to TRBJ1-6; D gene uncertain. The V gene's germline CDR1 is SGHDT and CDR2 YYEEEE. The CDR3 has 13 residues. V shed 2 bases and J shed 3 bases, with 3 bases lying between them. Filled out from reference TRBV5-6 and TRBJ1-6, the complete variable domain reads DAGVTQSPTHLIKTRGQQVTLRCSPKSGHDTVSWYQQALGQGPQFIFQYYEEEERQRGNFPDRFSGHQFPNYSSELNVNALLLGDSALYLCASSFSYNSPLHFGNGTRLTVT.

V and J are TRBV6-1 and TRBJ2-6; 11 bases fit TRBD2. The V segment lost 4 bases and the J segment 0 bases; nucleotides outside the gene matches: 2. CDR3 length: 17 residues. Germline loops: CDR1 MNHNS, CDR2 SASEGT. In DNA, the CDR3 is TGTGCCAGCAGTGGACTAGCGGGAACCTCTGGGGCCAACGTCCTGACTTTC. As protein: CASSGLAGTSGANVLTF.

The chain joins TRBV7-2 to TRBJ2-2, with 13 bases identical to TRBD2. Trimming at V came to 5 bases and at J to 0 bases, leaving 6 bases not matched to a gene. The germline V gene encodes CDR1 SGHTA and CDR2 FQGNSA. This CDR3 region has 18 residues. CDR3 sequence: CASSLVGTSGANTGELFF. CDR3 in DNA: TGTGCCAGCAGCCTAGTCGGGACTAGCGGGGCGAACACCGGGGAGCTGTTTTTT.

The chain carries TRBV27 and TRBJ2-1; 7 bases are a match to TRBD1. Germline trimming cut 2 bases from V and 7 bases from J; bases unmatched to any gene: 2. Germline values: CDR1 MNHEY, CDR2 SMNVEV (reference sequence). CDR3 length equals 13 residues. The CDR3 loop reads CASSLRDRNEQFF. The DNA of the CDR3 is TGTGCCAGCAGTTTACGGGACAGAAATGAGCAGTTCTTC.

The chain recombines TRBV4-3 with TRBJ2-7, with 11 bases identical to TRBD1. The CDR3 is 14 residues long. Trimming cost V 5 bases and J 6 bases; bases outside gene matches: 6. Germline-derived CDR1 and CDR2 are LGHNA and YSLEER. The CDR3 sequence is CASSSTGTGGEQYF. In DNA form, the CDR3 reads TGCGCCAGCAGCTCGACAGGGACAGGGGGCGAGCAGTACTTC.

This rearrangement joins TRBV6-1 to TRBJ1-1; no reliable D call. The CDR3 consists of 14 residues. The ends were cut back, 7 bases at V and 1 base at J, with 13 bases in the middle. The germline CDR1 and CDR2 sequences are MNHNS and SASEGT. CDR3 residues: CASTYRARNTEAFF. The CDR3 region has the DNA TGTGCCAGCACCTACCGTGCTAGGAACACTGAAGCTTTCTTT.